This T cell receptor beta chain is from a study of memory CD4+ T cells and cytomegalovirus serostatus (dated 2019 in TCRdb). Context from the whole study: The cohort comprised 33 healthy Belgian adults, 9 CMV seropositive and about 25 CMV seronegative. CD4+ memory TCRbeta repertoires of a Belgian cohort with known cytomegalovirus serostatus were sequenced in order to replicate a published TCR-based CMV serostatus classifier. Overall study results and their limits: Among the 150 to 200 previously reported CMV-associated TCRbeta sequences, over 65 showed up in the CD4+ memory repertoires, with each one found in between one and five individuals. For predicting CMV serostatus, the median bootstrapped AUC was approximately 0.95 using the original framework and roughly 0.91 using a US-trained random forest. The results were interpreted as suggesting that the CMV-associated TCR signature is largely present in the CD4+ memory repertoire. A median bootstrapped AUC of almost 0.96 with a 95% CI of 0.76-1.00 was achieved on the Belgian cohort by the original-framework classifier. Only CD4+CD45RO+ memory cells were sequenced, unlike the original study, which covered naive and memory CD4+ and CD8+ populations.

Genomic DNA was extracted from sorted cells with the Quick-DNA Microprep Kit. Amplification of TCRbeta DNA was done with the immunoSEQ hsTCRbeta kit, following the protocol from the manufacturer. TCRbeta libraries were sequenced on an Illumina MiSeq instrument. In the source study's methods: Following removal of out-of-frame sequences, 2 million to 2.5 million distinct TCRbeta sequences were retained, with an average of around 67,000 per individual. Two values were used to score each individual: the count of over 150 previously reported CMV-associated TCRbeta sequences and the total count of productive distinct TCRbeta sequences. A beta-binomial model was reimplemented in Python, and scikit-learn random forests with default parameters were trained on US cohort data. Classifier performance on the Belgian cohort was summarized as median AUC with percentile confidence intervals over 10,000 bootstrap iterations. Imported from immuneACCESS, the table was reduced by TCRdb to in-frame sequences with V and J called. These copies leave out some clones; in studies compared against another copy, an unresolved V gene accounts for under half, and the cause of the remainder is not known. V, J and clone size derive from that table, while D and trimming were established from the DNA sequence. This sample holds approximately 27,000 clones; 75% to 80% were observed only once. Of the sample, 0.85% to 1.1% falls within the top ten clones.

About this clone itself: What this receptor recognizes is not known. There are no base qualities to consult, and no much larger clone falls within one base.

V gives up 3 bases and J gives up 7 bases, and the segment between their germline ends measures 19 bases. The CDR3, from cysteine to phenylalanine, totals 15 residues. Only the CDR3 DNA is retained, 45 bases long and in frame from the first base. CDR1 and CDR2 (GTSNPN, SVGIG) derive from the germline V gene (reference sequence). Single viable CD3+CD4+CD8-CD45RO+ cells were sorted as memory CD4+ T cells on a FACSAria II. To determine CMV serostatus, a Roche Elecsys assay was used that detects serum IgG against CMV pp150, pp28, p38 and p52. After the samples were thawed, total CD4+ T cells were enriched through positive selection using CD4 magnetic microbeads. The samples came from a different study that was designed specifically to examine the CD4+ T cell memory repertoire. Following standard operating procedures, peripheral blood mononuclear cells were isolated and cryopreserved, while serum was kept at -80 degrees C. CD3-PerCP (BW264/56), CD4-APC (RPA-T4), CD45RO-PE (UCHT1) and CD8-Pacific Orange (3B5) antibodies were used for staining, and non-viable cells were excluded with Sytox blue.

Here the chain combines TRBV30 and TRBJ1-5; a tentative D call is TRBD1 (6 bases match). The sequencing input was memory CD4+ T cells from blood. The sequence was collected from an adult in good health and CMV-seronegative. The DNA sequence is TGTGCCTGGAGGCAGTCGGGGGGCGCGGGCCAGCCCCAGCATTTT. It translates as CAWRQSGGAGQPQHF.